The clone carrying this TCR beta chain was detected only a few times. These data come from a study of T-cell memory formation after mild COVID-19. V was cut by 10 bases and J by 1 base, with 9 bases left in between. The CDR3 is made up of 12 amino acids. Sample barcodes and UMIs were carried by the TCR alpha and TCR beta cDNA libraries that 5'RACE generated with constant-segment primers. In TCRdb, the 5' RACE reads were re-called with MiXCR into one record per CDR3 protein. The table shows under 450,000 distinct CDR3 sequences, with approximately 15% occurring only once. The sample consisted of PBMCs or a T cell subset sorted from them (not recorded which). This TCR was recovered from a man in his late teens or twenties who had mild COVID-19 (a few samples of this study predate the infection). Cell type and time point are not known. V usage is TRBV12-3 or TRBV12-4 and J usage is TRBJ2-3, with unresolved D. The CDR3 DNA is TGTGCCACGAAAGGCCGCACAGATACGCAGTATTTT. Its protein product is CATKGRTDTQYF.